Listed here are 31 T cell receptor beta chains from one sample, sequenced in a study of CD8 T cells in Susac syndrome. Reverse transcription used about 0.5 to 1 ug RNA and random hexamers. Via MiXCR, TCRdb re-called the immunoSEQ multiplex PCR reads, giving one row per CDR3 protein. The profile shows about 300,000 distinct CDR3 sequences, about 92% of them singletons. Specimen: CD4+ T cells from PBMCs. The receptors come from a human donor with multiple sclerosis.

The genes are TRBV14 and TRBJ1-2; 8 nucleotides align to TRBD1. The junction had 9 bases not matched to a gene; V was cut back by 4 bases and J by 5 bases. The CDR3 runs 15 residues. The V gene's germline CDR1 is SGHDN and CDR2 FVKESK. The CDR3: CASSLRTGIPYGYTF. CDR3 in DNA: TGTGCCAGCAGCCTCAGGACAGGGATACCTTATGGCTACACCTTC.

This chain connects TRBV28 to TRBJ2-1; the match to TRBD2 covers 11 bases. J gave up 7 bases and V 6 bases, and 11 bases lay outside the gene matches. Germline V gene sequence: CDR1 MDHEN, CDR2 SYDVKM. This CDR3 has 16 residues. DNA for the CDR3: TGTGCCAGCAGGGCTTATAGCGGGAGGGCCTTAAATGAGCAGTTCTTC. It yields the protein CASRAYSGRALNEQFF.

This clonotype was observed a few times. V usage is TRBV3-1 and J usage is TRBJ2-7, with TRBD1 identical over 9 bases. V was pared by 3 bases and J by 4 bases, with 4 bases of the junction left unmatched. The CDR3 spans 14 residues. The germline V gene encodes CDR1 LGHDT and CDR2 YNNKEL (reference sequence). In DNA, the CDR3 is TGTGCCAGCAGCCATACCGGGACAGGGTACGAGCAGTACTTC. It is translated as CASSHTGTGYEQYF.

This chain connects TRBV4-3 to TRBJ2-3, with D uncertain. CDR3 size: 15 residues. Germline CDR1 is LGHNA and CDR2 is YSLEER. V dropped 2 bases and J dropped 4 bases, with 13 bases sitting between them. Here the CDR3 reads CASSQTPSRADTQYF. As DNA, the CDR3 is TGCGCCAGCAGCCAAACCCCCTCTAGAGCAGATACGCAGTATTTT.

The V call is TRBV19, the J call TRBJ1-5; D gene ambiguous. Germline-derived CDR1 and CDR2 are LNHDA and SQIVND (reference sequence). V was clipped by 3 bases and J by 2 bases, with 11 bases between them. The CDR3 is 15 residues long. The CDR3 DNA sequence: TGTGCCAGTAGTATCGGTGGGTTCGGCAATCAGCCCCAGCATTTT. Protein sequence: CASSIGGFGNQPQHF.

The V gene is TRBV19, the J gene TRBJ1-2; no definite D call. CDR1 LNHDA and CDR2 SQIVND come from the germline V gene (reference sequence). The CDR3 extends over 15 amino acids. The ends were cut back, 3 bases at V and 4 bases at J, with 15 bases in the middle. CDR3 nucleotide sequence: TGTGCCAGTAGTATCGACCATAAACAAGGCTATGGCTACACCTTC. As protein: CASSIDHKQGYGYTF.

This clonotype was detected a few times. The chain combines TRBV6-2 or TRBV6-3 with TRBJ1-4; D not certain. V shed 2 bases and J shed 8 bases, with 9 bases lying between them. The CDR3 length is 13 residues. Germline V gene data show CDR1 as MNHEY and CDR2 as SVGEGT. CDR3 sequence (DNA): TGTGCCAGCAGTTACGGTATTCAAGAAAAACTGTTTTTT. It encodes CASSYGIQEKLFF.

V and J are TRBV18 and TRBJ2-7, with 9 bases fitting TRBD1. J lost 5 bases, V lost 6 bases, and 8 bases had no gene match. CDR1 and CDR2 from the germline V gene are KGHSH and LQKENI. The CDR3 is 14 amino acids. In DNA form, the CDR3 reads TGTGCCAGCTCCCCCGGGACAGGGCGCGACGAGCAGTACTTC. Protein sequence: CASSPGTGRDEQYF.

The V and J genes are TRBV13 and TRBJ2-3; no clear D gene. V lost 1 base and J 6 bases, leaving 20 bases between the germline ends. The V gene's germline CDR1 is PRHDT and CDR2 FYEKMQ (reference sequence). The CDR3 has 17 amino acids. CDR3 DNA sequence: TGTGCCAGCAGCTTAGTGTACGGGTTCCCAGCGTCTGATACGCAGTATTTT. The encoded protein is CASSLVYGFPASDTQYF.

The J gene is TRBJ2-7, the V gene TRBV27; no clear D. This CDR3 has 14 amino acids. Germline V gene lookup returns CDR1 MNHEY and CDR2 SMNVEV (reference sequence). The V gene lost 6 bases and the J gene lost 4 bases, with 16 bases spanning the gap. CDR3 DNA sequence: TGTGCCAGCAGCTCACCCGTACGGCTGTACGAGCAGTACTTC. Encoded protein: CASSSPVRLYEQYF.

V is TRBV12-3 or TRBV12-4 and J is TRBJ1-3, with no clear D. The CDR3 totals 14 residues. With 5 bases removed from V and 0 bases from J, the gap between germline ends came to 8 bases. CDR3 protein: CASSPRSSGNTIYF. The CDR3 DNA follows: TGTGCCAGCAGTCCGCGTTCCTCTGGAAACACCATATATTTT.

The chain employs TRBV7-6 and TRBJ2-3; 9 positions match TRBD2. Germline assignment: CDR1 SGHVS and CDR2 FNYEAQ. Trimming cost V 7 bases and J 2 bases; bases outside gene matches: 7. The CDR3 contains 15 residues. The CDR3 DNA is TGTGCCAGCATCCGTAGCGGGGGCCTCACAGATACGCAGTATTTT. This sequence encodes CASIRSGGLTDTQYF.

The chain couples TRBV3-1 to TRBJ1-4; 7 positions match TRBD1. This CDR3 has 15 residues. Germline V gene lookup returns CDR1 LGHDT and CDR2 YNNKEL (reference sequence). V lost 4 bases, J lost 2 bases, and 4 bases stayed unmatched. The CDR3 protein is CASSPGQRTNEKLFF. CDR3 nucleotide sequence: TGTGCCAGCAGCCCGGGACAGAGGACTAATGAAAAACTGTTTTTT.

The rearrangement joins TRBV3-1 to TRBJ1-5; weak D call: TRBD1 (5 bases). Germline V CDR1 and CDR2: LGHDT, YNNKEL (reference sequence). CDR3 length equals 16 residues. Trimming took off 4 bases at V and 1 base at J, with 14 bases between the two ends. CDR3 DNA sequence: TGTGCCAGCAGCCTAGGGGCAAACCCGAGCAATCAGCCCCAGCATTTT. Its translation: CASSLGANPSNQPQHF.

In DNA form, the CDR3 reads TGTGCCAGCAGTGTCGGGTTGGCTTTCTTT. Its protein is CASSVGLAFF. J is TRBJ1-1 and V is TRBV12-3 or TRBV12-4, with unresolved D. The length of the CDR3 is 10 residues. V was clipped by 5 bases and J by 11 bases, with 9 bases between them.

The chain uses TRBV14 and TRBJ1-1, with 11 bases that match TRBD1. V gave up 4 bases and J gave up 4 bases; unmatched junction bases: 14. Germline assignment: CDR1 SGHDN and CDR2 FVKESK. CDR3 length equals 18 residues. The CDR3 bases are TGTGCCAGCAGCCTCAGAAGACCGGGACAGGGGGTAAGCACTGAAGCTTTCTTT. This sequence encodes CASSLRRPGQGVSTEAFF.

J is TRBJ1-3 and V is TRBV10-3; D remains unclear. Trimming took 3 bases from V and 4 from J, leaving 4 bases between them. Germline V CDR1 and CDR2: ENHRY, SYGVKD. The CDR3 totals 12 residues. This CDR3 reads CAISDTGNTIYF. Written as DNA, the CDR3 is TGTGCCATCAGTGATACAGGAAACACCATATATTTT.

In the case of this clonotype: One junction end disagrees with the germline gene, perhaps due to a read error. The CDR3 protein is CASSLGPNTDTQYF. The CDR3 region has the DNA TGTGCTAGCAGCTTAGGGCCGAACACAGATACGCAGTATTTT. The V call is TRBV7-7, the J call TRBJ2-3; no clear D gene. Germline CDR1 is SSHAT and CDR2 is FNYEAQ (reference sequence). The CDR3 is 14 residues long.

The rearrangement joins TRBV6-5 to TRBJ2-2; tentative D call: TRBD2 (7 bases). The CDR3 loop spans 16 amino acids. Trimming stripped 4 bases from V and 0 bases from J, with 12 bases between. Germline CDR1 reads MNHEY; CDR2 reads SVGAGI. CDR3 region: CASSWEGGPNTGELFF. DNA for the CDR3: TGTGCCAGCAGTTGGGAGGGGGGTCCGAACACCGGGGAGCTGTTTTTT.

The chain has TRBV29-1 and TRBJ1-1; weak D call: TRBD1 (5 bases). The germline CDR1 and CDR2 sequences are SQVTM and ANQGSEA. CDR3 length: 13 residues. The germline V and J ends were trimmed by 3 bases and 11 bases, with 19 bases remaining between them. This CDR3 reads CSVDLLGAVRAFF. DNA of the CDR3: TGCAGCGTTGATTTACTTGGGGCGGTGAGGGCTTTCTTT. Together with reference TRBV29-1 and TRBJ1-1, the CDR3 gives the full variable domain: SAVISQKPSRDICQRGTSLTIQCQVDSQVTMMFWYRQQPGQSLTLIATANQGSEATYESGFVIDKFPISRPNLTFSTLTVSNMSPEDSSIYLCSVDLLGAVRAFFGQGTRLTVV.

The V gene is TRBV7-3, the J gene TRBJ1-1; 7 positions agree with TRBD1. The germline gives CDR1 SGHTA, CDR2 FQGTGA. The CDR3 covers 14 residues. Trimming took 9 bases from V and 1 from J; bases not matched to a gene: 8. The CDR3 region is CASRQGHSNTEAFF. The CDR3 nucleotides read TGTGCCAGTAGACAGGGACATTCGAACACTGAAGCTTTCTTT.

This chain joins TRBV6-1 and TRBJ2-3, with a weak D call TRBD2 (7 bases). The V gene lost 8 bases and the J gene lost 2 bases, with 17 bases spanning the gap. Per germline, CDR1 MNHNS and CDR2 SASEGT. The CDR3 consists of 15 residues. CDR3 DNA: TGTGCCAGCCAGGGGAGGGCCAGAACCACAGATACGCAGTATTTT. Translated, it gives CASQGRARTTDTQYF.

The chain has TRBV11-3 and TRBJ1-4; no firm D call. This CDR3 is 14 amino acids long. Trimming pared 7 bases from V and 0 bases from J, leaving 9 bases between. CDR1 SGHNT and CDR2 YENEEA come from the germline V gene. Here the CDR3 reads CASNQQTTNEKLFF. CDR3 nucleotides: TGTGCCAGCAACCAACAGACAACTAATGAAAAACTGTTTTTT.

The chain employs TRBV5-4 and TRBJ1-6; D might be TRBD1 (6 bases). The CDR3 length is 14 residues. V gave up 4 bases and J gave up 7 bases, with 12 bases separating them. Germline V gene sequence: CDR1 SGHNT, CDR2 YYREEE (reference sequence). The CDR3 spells CASSLGQWNSPLHF. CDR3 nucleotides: TGTGCCAGCAGCCTCGGACAGTGGAATTCACCCCTCCACTTT. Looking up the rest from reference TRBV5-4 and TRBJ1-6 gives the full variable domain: ETGVTQSPTHLIKTRGQQVTLRCSSQSGHNTVSWYQQALGQGPQFIFQYYREEENGRGNFPPRFSGLQFPNYSSELNVNALELDDSALYLCASSLGQWNSPLHFGNGTRLTVT.

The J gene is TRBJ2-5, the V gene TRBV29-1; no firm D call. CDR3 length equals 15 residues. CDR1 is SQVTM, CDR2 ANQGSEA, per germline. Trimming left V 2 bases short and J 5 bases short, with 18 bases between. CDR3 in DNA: TGCAGCGTTGAATATGAGATGGACGTTGGGGAGACCCAGTACTTC. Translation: CSVEYEMDVGETQYF.

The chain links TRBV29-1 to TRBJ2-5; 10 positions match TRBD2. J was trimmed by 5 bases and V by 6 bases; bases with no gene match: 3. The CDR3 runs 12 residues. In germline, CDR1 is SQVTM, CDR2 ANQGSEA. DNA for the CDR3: TGCAGCGTCGATAGCGGGAGGGAGACCCAGTACTTC. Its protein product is CSVDSGRETQYF.

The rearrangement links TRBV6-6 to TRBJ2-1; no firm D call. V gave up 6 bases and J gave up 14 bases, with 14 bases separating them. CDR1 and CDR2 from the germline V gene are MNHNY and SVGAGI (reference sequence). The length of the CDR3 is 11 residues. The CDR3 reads CASSQNIGEFF. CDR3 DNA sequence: TGTGCCAGCAGCCAAAACATAGGCGAGTTCTTC.

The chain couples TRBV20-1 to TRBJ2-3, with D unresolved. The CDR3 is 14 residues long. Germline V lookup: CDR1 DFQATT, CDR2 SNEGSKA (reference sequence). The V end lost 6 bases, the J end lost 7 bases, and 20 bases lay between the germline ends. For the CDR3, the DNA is TGCAGTGCGAGCAAACAAGTCCTAGAAAATACGCAGTATTTT. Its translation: CSASKQVLENTQYF.

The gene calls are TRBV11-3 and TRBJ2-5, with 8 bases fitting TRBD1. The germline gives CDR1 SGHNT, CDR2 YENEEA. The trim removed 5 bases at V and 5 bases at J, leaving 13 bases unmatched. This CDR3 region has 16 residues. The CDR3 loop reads CASSTRTGTLGETQYF. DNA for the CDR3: TGTGCCAGCAGCACGAGGACAGGGACGCTAGGGGAGACCCAGTACTTC.

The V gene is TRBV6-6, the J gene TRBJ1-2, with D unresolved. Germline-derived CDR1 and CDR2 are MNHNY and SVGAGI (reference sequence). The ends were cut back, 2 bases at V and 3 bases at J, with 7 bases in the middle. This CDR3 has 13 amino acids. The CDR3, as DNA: TGTGCCAGCAGTTACCGGCCGGACTATGGCTACACCTTC. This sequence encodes CASSYRPDYGYTF.

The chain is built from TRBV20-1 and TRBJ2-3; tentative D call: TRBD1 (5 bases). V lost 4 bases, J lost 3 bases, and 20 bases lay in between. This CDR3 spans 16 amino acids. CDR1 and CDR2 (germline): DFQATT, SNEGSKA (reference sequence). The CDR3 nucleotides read TGCAGTGCTACCCTCCATGGCAGGGCTACGACAGATACGCAGTATTTT. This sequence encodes CSATLHGRATTDTQYF.